The rows below give T cell receptor beta chains drawn from one sample of a study of T cells in Graves' hyperthyroidism and ophthalmopathy. TCRdb re-analysed the multiplex PCR reads in MiXCR, keeping a single row per CDR3 protein. This sample carries some 620,000 distinct CDR3 sequences, 15% to 20% of them seen once, and the ten largest clones take over 3.5%. The sample taken for sequencing was blood. The receptors originated from a woman aged 25 to 45 with Graves' hyperthyroidism. Each CDR3 is given with its conserved first and last residue. D genes are given only for firm matches. Clone size, where shown, is once, few, many, or a class for clones that have expanded.

CDR3 protein,CDR3 DNA,clone size,V gene,D gene,J gene
CASSLPGLAGNNEQFF,TGTGCCAGCAGCCTACCCGGACTAGCGGGCAACAATGAGCAGTTCTTC,many,TRBV7-2,TRBD2,TRBJ2-1
CASSFTGGDTQYF,TGTGCCAGCAGCTTTACAGGGGGAGATACGCAGTATTTT,many,TRBV11-2,TRBD1,TRBJ2-3
CASRRTSASYEQYF,TGTGCCAGCAGAAGGACTAGTGCATCCTACGAGCAGTACTTC,many,TRBV28,TRBD2,TRBJ2-7
CATSLSAGGGYGYTF,TGTGCCACCAGCCTCTCGGCAGGGGGCGGCTATGGCTACACCTTC,-,TRBV15,TRBD1,TRBJ1-2
CASSLVDQPQHF,TGTGCCAGCAGCTTAGTCGATCAGCCCCAGCATTTT,many,TRBV7-2,-,TRBJ1-5
CTSSSLRRATYEQYF,TGTACCAGCAGTTCCCTCCGTCGGGCAACCTACGAGCAGTACTTC,few,TRBV12-3/TRBV12-4,-,TRBJ2-7
CASRPRGDEKLFF,TGTGCCAGCCGCCCCCGGGGTGATGAAAAACTGTTTTTT,-,TRBV6-1,-,TRBJ1-4
CASSRTRYTEAFF,TGTGCCAGCAGCCGTACACGATACACTGAAGCTTTCTTT,many,TRBV7-6,-,TRBJ1-1
CASRPLAGAQGRDEQFF,TGTGCCAGCAGGCCACTAGCGGGGGCGCAAGGCAGGGATGAGCAGTTCTTC,many,TRBV6-1,TRBD2,TRBJ2-1
CASSSQAGGYTF,TGTGCCAGCAGTTCCCAAGCGGGGGGCTACACCTTC,-,TRBV27,-,TRBJ1-2
CASSVGKESEQYF,TGTGCCAGCAGCGTAGGCAAGGAATCCGAGCAGTACTTC,few,TRBV9,-,TRBJ2-7
CASSVREGLTDTQYF,TGTGCCAGCAGCGTAAGGGAGGGACTCACAGATACGCAGTATTTT,few,TRBV9,TRBD2,TRBJ2-3
CASYMGEGRSTDTQYF,TGTGCCAGCTATATGGGGGAGGGCCGCAGCACAGATACGCAGTATTTT,many,TRBV7-8,TRBD2,TRBJ2-3
CASSLARGGLGIQYF,TGTGCCAGCAGCTTAGCGCGGGGGGGGCTGGGCATTCAGTACTTC,many,TRBV7-2,TRBD2,TRBJ2-4
CASSQELAGGPQTQYF,TGTGCCAGCAGCCAAGAGCTAGCGGGAGGGCCGCAGACCCAGTACTTC,-,TRBV3-1,TRBD2,TRBJ2-5
CASSFVGTSGYEQYF,TGCGCCAGCAGCTTTGTCGGGACTAGCGGATACGAGCAGTACTTC,many,TRBV5-1,TRBD2,TRBJ2-7
CASTQGASNQPQHF,TGTGCCAGCACCCAGGGGGCGTCAAATCAGCCCCAGCATTTT,many,TRBV28,TRBD1,TRBJ1-5
CASSDPGRGTGELFF,TGTGCCAGCAGTGACCCTGGGCGCGGCACCGGGGAGCTGTTTTTT,few,TRBV6-1,-,TRBJ2-2
CASSLSPGVENTEAFF,TGTGCCAGCAGCCTCTCCCCGGGGGTCGAGAACACTGAAGCTTTCTTT,-,TRBV7-3,-,TRBJ1-1
CASKEQRGFNEQFF,TGTGCCAGCAAGGAGCAGCGCGGGTTCAATGAGCAGTTCTTC,many,TRBV28,-,TRBJ2-1
CSLHGTSGRAEDTQYF,TGCAGTCTTCACGGGACTAGCGGGAGGGCCGAAGATACGCAGTATTTT,-,TRBV20-1,TRBD2,TRBJ2-3
CAWSVRVGYGYTF,TGTGCCTGGAGTGTACGGGTGGGCTATGGCTACACCTTC,many,TRBV30,-,TRBJ1-2
CASSQNAGAIQETQYF,TGTGCCAGCAGCCAAAATGCGGGAGCGATACAAGAGACCCAGTACTTC,-,TRBV14,TRBD2,TRBJ2-5
CASSVGDPDKETQYF,TGTGCCAGCAGCGTAGGGGACCCGGATAAAGAGACCCAGTACTTC,-,TRBV9,-,TRBJ2-5
CSVGQLQETQYF,TGCAGCGTGGGACAGCTTCAAGAGACCCAGTACTTC,-,TRBV29-1,TRBD1,TRBJ2-5
CASSLTSGTHEQYF,TGTGCCAGCAGTTTGACTAGCGGGACCCACGAGCAGTACTTC,many,TRBV28,TRBD2,TRBJ2-7
CASSSPGGDTQYF,TGTGCCAGCAGCTCCCCGGGAGGAGATACGCAGTATTTT,many,TRBV7-8,TRBD2,TRBJ2-3
CASNPTAGVMNTEAFF,TGTGCCAGCAACCCGACCGCCGGGGTTATGAACACTGAAGCTTTCTTT,few,TRBV5-6,-,TRBJ1-1
CARPLRDRGHIDEKLFF,TGTGCCAGGCCCTTGAGGGACAGGGGCCACATTGATGAAAAACTGTTTTTT,-,TRBV25-1,TRBD1,TRBJ1-4
CASSSSGDSTDTQYF,TGTGCCAGCAGCAGTAGCGGAGACAGCACAGATACGCAGTATTTT,many,TRBV7-2,-,TRBJ2-3
CASCPTGQGGNTIYF,TGCGCCAGCTGCCCGACGGGACAGGGAGGAAACACCATATATTTT,few,TRBV5-1,TRBD1,TRBJ1-3
CASAGAGSSYEQYF,TGTGCCAGCGCCGGGGCGGGGAGCTCCTACGAGCAGTACTTC,-,TRBV6-2/TRBV6-3,-,TRBJ2-7
CASSLGKGSNEKLFF,TGTGCCAGCAGCTTAGGAAAAGGTTCTAATGAAAAACTGTTTTTT,-,TRBV7-2,-,TRBJ1-4
CASSVGTFETQYF,TGTGCCAGCTCCGTAGGGACATTTGAGACCCAGTACTTC,many,TRBV13,-,TRBJ2-5
CASSQVGNPENEQFF,TGCGCCAGCAGCCAAGTTGGAAATCCCGAGAATGAGCAGTTCTTC,few,TRBV4-3,-,TRBJ2-1
CASSQAVSGSPDTQYF,TGCGCCAGCAGCCAAGCGGTAAGCGGGAGCCCAGATACGCAGTATTTT,-,TRBV4-1,TRBD2,TRBJ2-3
CSARTPGWYGYTF,TGCAGTGCTAGAACCCCAGGGTGGTATGGCTACACCTTC,many,TRBV20-1,-,TRBJ1-2
CASGPDGVQYNEQFF,TGTGCTAGTGGCCCGGACGGCGTCCAATACAATGAGCAGTTCTTC,many,TRBV12-5,-,TRBJ2-1
CASSSDTSGRANEQFF,TGTGCCAGCAGCTCTGATACTAGCGGGAGGGCCAATGAGCAGTTCTTC,many,TRBV7-8,TRBD2,TRBJ2-1
CASRLAQETQYF,TGCGCCAGCAGACTAGCCCAAGAGACCCAGTACTTC,-,TRBV5-1,-,TRBJ2-5
CSARSAVIYEQYF,TGCAGTGCTAGATCCGCCGTAATCTACGAGCAGTACTTC,many,TRBV20-1,-,TRBJ2-7